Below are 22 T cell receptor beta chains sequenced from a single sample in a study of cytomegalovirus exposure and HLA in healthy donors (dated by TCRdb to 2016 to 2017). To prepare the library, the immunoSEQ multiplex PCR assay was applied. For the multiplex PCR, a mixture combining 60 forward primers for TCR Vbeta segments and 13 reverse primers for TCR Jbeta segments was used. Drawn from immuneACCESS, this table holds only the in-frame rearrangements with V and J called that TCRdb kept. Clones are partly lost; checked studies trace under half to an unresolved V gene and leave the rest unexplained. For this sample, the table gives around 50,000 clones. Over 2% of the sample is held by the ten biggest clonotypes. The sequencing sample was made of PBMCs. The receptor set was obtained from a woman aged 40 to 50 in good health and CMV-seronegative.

The CDR3 region has the DNA TGTGCCAGCAGTCCGACAGGGGGTGAGCAGTTCTTC. Translated: CASSPTGGEQFF. The gene calls are TRBV7-2 and TRBJ2-1, with TRBD1 matching 9 bases. The CDR3 totals 12 residues. The V gene end was trimmed by 6 bases and the J gene end by 9 bases; junction bases not matched to a gene: 3. Germline V gives CDR1 SGHTA, CDR2 FQGNSA.

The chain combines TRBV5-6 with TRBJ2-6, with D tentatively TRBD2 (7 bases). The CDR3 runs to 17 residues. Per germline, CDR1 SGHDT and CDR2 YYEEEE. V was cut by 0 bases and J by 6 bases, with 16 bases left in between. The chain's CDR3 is CASSLVGRGATANVLTF. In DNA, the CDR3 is TGTGCCAGCAGCTTGGTGGGGAGGGGGGCCACGGCCAACGTCCTGACTTTC.

As DNA, the CDR3 is TGCGCCAGCAGCCAGGGGGGCTCCTATAATTCACCCCTCCACTTT. This encodes CASSQGGSYNSPLHF. The chain couples TRBV4-1 to TRBJ1-6, with a weak D call TRBD1 (5 bases). The germline gives CDR1 MGHRA, CDR2 YSYEKL. This CDR3 is built from 15 residues. Trimming took off 3 bases at V and 0 bases at J, with 6 bases between the two ends.

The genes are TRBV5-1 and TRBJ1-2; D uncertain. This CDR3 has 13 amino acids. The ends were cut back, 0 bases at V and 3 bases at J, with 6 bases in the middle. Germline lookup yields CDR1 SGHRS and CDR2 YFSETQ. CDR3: CASSLDGDYGYTF. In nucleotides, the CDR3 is TGCGCCAGCAGCTTGGACGGAGACTATGGCTACACCTTC.

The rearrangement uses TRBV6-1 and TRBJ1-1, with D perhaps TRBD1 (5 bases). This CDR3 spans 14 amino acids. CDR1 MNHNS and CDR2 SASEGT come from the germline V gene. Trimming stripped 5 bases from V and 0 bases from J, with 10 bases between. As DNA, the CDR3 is TGTGCCAGCAGTCCGGACACTGTGAACACTGAAGCTTTCTTT. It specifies CASSPDTVNTEAFF.

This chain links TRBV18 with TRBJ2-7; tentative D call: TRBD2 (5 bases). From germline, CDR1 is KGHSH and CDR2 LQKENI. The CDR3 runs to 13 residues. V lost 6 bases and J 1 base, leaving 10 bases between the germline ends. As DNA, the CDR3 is TGTGCCAGCTCGCCCCCGGGGTCCTACGAGCAGTACTTC. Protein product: CASSPPGSYEQYF.

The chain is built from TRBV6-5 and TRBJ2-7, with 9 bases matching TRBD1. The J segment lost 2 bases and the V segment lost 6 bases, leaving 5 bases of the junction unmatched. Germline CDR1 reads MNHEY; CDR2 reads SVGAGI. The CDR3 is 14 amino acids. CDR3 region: CASRRTGDAYEQYF. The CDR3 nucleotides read TGTGCCAGCAGGCGGACAGGGGATGCCTACGAGCAGTACTTC.

The DNA of the CDR3 is TGTGCCAGCAGCACCTCCGCGGTCGGACTAGCCTACGAGCAGTACTTC. Amino acids: CASSTSAVGLAYEQYF. The chain employs TRBV7-2 and TRBJ2-7; 7 bases agree with TRBD2. Trimming at V came to 5 bases and at J to 2 bases, leaving 12 bases not matched to a gene. CDR1 and CDR2 (germline): SGHTA, FQGNSA. CDR3 size: 16 residues.

The CDR3 sequence is CASSLGTWYNSPLHF. The CDR3 DNA sequence: TGTGCCAGCAGCTTAGGGACTTGGTATAATTCACCCCTCCACTTT. The V call is TRBV7-2, the J call TRBJ1-6; D remains unclear. V was shortened by 1 base and J by 4 bases, with 8 bases between the two germline ends. The length of the CDR3 is 15 residues. Germline loops: CDR1 SGHTA, CDR2 FQGNSA.

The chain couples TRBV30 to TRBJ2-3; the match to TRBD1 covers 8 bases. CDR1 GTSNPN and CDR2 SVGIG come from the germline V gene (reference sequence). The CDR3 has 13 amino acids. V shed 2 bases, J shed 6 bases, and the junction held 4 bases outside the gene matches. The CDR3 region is CAWSLDRVDTQYF. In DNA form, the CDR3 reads TGTGCCTGGAGTCTGGACAGGGTGGATACGCAGTATTTT.

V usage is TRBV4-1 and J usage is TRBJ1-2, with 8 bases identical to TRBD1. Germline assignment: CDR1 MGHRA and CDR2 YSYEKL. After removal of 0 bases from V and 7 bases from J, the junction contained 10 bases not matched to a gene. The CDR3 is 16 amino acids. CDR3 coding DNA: TGCGCCAGCAGCCAAGAGCAGGGGGCTTTGATGGGTGGCTACACCTTC. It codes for CASSQEQGALMGGYTF.

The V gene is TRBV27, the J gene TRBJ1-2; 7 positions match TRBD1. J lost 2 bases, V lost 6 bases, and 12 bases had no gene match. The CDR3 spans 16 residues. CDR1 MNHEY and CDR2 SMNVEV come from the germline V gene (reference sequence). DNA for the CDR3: TGTGCCAGCAGCCCCAGCGCCGTGACAGGGAACTATGGCTACACCTTC. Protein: CASSPSAVTGNYGYTF.

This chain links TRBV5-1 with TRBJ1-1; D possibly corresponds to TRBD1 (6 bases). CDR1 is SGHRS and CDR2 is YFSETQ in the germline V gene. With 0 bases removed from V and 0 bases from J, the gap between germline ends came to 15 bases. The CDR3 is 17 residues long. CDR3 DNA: TGCGCCAGCAGCTTGGAGGGGGGGAGAGGAATGAACACTGAAGCTTTCTTT. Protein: CASSLEGGRGMNTEAFF.

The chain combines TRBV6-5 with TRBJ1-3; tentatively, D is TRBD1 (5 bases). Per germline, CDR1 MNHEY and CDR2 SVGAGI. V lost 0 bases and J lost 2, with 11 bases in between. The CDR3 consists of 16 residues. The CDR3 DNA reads TGTGCCAGCAGTTACTCGATTGGGGCGCCTGGAAACACCATATATTTT. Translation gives CASSYSIGAPGNTIYF.

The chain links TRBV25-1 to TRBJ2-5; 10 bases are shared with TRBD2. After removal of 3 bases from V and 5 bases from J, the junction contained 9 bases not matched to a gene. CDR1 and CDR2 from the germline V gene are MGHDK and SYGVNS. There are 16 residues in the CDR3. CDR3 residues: CASSDTSGAEVETQYF. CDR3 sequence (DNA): TGTGCCAGCAGTGACACTAGCGGGGCGGAGGTCGAGACCCAGTACTTC. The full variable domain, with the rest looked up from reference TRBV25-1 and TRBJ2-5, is EADIYQTPRYLVIGTGKKITLECSQTMGHDKMYWYQQDPGMELHLIHYSYGVNSTEKGDLSSESTVSRIRTEHFPLTLESARPSHTSQYLCASSDTSGAEVETQYFGPGTRLLVL.

For the CDR3, the DNA is TGTGCCAGCAGCGAGAAAGGGGGTGATGGCTACACCTTC. Protein product: CASSEKGGDGYTF. V usage is TRBV6-1 and J usage is TRBJ1-2; a possible D gene is TRBD1 (6 bases). The CDR3 is 13 residues long. From germline, CDR1 is MNHNS and CDR2 SASEGT. V lost 6 bases to trimming and J lost 6 bases, with 14 bases between them.

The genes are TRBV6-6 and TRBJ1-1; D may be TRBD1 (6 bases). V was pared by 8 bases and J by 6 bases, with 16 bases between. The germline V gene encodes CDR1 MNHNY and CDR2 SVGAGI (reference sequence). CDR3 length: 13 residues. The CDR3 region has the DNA TGTGCCAGCCGGGGAGAAACAGGGCCTGAAGCTTTCTTT. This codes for CASRGETGPEAFF.

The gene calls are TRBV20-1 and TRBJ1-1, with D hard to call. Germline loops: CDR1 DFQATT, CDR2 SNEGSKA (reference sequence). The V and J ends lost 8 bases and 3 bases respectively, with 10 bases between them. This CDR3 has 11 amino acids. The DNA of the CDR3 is TGCAGTACCCCGAGGGACACTGAAGCTTTCTTT. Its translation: CSTPRDTEAFF.

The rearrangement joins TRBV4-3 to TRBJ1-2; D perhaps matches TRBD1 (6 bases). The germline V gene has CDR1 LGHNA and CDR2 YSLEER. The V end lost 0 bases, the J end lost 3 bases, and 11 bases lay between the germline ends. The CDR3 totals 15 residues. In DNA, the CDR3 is TGCGCCAGCAGCCAAGAACAGGGCGCACACTATGGCTACACCTTC. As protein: CASSQEQGAHYGYTF.

Written as DNA, the CDR3 is TGTGCCAGCAGCCAAGGACAGGGAGAGACCCAGTACTTC. Amino acids: CASSQGQGETQYF. V usage is TRBV4-2 and J usage is TRBJ2-5; 7 positions match TRBD1. J gave up 4 bases and V 1 base, and 0 bases lay outside the gene matches. Germline V gives CDR1 LGHNA, CDR2 YNFKEQ. This CDR3 region has 13 residues.

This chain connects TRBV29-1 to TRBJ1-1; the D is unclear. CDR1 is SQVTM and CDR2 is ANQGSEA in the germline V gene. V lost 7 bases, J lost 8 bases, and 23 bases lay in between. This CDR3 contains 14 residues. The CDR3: CSAPESAGRLEAFF. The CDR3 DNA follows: TGCAGCGCACCCGAAAGCGCCGGGAGATTGGAAGCTTTCTTT.

CDR3 residues: CAWIRDTTTNFIFEKLFF. The CDR3 region has the DNA TGTGCCTGGATACGGGACACAACAACAAACTTCATTTTCGAAAAACTGTTTTTT. V gene TRBV30 combines with J gene TRBJ1-4; tentatively, D is TRBD1 (6 bases). Germline V CDR1 and CDR2: GTSNPN, SVGIG (reference sequence). The CDR3 is made up of 18 amino acids. Deletions cut 4 bases from V and 8 bases from J, with 29 bases between.